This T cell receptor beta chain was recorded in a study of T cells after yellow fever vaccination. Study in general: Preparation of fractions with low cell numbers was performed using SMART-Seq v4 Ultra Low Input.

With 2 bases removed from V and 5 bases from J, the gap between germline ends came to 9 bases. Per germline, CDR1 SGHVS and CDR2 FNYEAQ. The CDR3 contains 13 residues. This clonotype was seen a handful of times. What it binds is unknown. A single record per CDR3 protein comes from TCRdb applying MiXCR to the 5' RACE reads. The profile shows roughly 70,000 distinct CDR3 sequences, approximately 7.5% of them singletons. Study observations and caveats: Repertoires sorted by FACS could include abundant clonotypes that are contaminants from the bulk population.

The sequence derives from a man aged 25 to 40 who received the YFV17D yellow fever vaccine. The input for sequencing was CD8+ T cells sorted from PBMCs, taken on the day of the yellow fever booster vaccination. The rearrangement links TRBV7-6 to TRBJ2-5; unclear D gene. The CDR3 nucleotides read TGTGCCAGCAGCTTATCTAGGTGGGAGACCCAGTACTTC. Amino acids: CASSLSRWETQYF. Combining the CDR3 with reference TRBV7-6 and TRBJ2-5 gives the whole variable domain GAGVSQSPRYKVTKRGQDVALRCDPISGHVSLYWYRQALGQGPEFLTYFNYEAQQDKSGLPNDRFSAERPEGSISTLTIQRTEQRDSAMYRCASSLSRWETQYFGPGTRLLVL.